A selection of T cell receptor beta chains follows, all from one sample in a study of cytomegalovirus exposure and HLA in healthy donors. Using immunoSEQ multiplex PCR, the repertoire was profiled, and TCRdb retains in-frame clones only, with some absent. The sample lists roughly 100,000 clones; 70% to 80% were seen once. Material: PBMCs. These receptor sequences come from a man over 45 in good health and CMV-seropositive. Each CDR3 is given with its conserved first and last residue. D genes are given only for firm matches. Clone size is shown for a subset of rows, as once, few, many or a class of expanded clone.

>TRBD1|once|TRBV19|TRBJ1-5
CASSLTGTGIGQPQHF
TGTGCCAGTAGCCTCACCGGGACAGGGATAGGGCAGCCCCAGCATTTT
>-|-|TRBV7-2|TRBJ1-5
CASSLAGTYGVQPQHF
TGTGCCAGCAGCTTAGCGGGTACTTACGGGGTCCAGCCCCAGCATTTT
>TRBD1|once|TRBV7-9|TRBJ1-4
CASSSRQGGAGKLFF
TGTGCCAGCAGCTCCCGACAGGGAGGCGCAGGAAAACTGTTTTTT
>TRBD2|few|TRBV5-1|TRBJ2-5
CASSPGLAGAETQYF
TGCGCCAGCAGCCCGGGACTAGCGGGGGCGGAGACCCAGTACTTC
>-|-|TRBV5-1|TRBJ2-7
CASSLWLSGRDRKQYF
TGCGCCAGCAGCCTATGGCTTTCCGGGCGGGATAGGAAGCAGTACTTC
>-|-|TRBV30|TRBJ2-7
CAWSSTGFGEQYF
TGTGCCTGGAGTTCGACAGGTTTCGGGGAGCAGTACTTC
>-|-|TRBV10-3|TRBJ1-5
CAISQGGNQPQHF
TGTGCCATCAGTCAGGGCGGCAATCAGCCCCAGCATTTT
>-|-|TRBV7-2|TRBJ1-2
CASSLGQGYGYTF
TGTGCCAGCAGCTTGGGCCAGGGCTATGGCTACACCTTC
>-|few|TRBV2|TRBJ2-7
CASSVAGYEQYF
TGTGCCAGCAGTGTCGCCGGCTACGAGCAGTACTTC
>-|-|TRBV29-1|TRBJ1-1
CSVEVVENTEAFF
TGCAGCGTTGAGGTGGTAGAGAACACTGAAGCTTTCTTT
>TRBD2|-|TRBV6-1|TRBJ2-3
CATLRLAYTDTQYF
TGTGCCACCCTGAGACTAGCGTACACAGATACGCAGTATTTT
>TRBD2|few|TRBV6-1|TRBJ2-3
CASSAPRGDTDTQYF
TGTGCCAGCAGTGCGCCGCGGGGGGACACAGATACGCAGTATTTT
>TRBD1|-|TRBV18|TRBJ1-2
CASSPNYRGNYGYTF
TGTGCCAGCTCACCGAACTACAGGGGTAACTATGGCTACACCTTC
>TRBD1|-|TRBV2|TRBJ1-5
CASTGGAGNQPQHF
TGTGCCAGTACAGGGGGCGCCGGCAATCAGCCCCAGCATTTT
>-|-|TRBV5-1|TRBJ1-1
CASSLEWGRNTEAFF
TGCGCCAGCAGCTTGGAGTGGGGGCGGAACACTGAAGCTTTCTTT
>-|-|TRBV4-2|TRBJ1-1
CASSQDRRKAFF
TGTGCCAGCAGCCAAGATCGGCGGAAAGCTTTCTTT
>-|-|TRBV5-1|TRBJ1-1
CASSYGQGWTEAFF
TGCGCCAGCAGCTACGGGCAGGGATGGACTGAAGCTTTCTTT
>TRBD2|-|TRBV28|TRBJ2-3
CASSRLAGATDTQYF
TGTGCCAGCAGCCGACTAGCGGGGGCCACAGATACGCAGTATTTT
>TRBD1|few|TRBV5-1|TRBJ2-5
CASSLGQGARKETQYF
TGCGCCAGCAGCTTGGGACAGGGGGCGCGGAAAGAGACCCAGTACTTC
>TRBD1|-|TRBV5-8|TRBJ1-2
CASSPRQGGYTF
TGTGCCAGCAGCCCCCGACAGGGCGGCTACACCTTC
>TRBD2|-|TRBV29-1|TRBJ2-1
CSVEATTSVDNEQFF
TGCAGCGTTGAGGCCACGACTAGCGTAGACAATGAGCAGTTCTTC
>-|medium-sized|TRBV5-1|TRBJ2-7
CASSLEVGVGYEQYF
TGCGCCAGCAGCTTGGAAGTAGGGGTAGGGTACGAGCAGTACTTC
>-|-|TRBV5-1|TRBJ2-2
CASSSDSFFGGELFF
TGCGCCAGCAGCTCCGACAGTTTTTTCGGTGGGGAGCTGTTTTTT
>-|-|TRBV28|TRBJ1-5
CASSLEVVPQHF
TGTGCCAGCAGTTTAGAGGTCGTTCCCCAGCATTTT
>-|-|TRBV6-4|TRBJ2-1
CASSDSASDEQFF
TGTGCCAGCAGTGACTCGGCTTCAGATGAGCAGTTCTTC
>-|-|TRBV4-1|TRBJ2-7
CASSQQGWSYEQYF
TGCGCCAGCAGCCAGCAGGGGTGGTCCTACGAGCAGTACTTC
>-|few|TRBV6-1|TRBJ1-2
CASPIPNGYTF
TGTGCCTCACCAATTCCTAATGGCTACACCTTC
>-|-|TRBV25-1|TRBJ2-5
CASSELRGQETQYF
TGTGCCAGCAGTGAATTAAGGGGGCAAGAGACCCAGTACTTC